Below, one T cell receptor beta chain is given with its context. Its antigen is as yet unknown. Deletions cut 2 bases from V and 4 bases from J, with 14 bases between. Germline lookup yields CDR1 MNHNY and CDR2 SVGAGI (reference sequence). The CDR3 runs 15 residues. Expressed TCRB transcripts were sequenced because the entire RNA isolate underwent reverse transcription. Using immunoSEQ multiplex PCR, the repertoire was profiled, and TCRdb retains in-frame clones only, with some absent. The top ten clones hold almost 0.065% of a sample with under 500,000 clones, approximately 30% of them seen once. The data originate from a study of beta chain features in type 1 diabetes. Study-level points and caveats: Any HLA type influence on TCRB rearrangement was left unresolved here.

Sequenced sample: naive CD4+ T cells from blood. This TCR was recovered from a man aged 18 to 30 in good health. V gene TRBV6-6 combines with J gene TRBJ2-5, with TRBD2 as a possible D gene (6 bases). CDR3 sequence (DNA): TGTGCCAGCAGTTACGGTTTCACGCGGGGAGAGACCCAGTACTTC. This codes for CASSYGFTRGETQYF.